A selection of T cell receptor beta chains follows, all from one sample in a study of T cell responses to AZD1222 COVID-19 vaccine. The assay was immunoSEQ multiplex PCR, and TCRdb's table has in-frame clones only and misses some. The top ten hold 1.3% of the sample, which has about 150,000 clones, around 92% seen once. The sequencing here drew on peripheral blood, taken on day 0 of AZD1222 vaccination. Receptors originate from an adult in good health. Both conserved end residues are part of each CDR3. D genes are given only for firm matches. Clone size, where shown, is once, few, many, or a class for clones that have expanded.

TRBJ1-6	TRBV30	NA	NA	TGTGCCTGGAGTGTACTCCGGGACGAAAGGGATTCACCCCTCCACTTT	CAWSVLRDERDSPLHF
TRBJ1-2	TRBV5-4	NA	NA	TGTGCCAGCAGCTTAGGGAAGACAGTTAAAAACAACTATGGCTACACCTTC	CASSLGKTVKNNYGYTF
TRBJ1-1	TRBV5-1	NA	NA	TGCGCCAGCAGCTTACTGACAGGTGGAGGGAACACTGAAGCTTTCTTT	CASSLLTGGGNTEAFF
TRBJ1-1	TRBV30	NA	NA	TGTGCCTGGAGTGCACCAGGGGTACGGTTGGGCACTGAAGCTTTCTTT	CAWSAPGVRLGTEAFF
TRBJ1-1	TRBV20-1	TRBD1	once	TGCAGTGCTGCACAGGGGGAGGAAGCTTTCTTT	CSAAQGEEAFF
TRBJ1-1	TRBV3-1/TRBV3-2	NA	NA	TGTGCCAGCAGCCAAGTCCCGAACACTGAAGCTTTCTTT	CASSQVPNTEAFF
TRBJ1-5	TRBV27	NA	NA	TGTGCCAGCAGATCCGCCAGTCCCATCAGCCCCCAGCATTTT	CASRSASPISPQHF
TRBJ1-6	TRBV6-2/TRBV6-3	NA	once	TGTGCCAGCAGTTACTCCAGCAATTCACCCCTCCACTTT	CASSYSSNSPLHF
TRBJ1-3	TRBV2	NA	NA	TGTGCCAGCAGGCGCACAAGGCCATCCGGAAACACCATATATTTT	CASRRTRPSGNTIYF
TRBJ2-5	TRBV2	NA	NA	TGTGCCAGCAGTGAAATCGGTGGGAGGATCCAAGAGACCCAGTACTTC	CASSEIGGRIQETQYF
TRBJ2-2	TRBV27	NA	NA	TGTGCCAGCAGGGAGAGGCTAGATAACACCGGGGAGCTGTTTTTT	CASRERLDNTGELFF
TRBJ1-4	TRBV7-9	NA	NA	TGTGCCAGCAGCTTAGGAGGACTCAAGTCGGAAAAACTGTTTTTT	CASSLGGLKSEKLFF
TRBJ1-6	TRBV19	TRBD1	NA	TGTGCCAGTAGTCAGGGGGGAAATTCACCCCTCCACTTT	CASSQGGNSPLHF
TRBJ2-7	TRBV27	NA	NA	TGTGCCAGCAGTTCAAGCCGGGAGATCGAGCAGTACTTC	CASSSSREIEQYF
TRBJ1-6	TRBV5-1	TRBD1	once	TGCGCCAGCAGCACTGGACAGGGTGGGTCACCCCTCCACTTT	CASSTGQGGSPLHF
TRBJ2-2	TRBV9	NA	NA	TGTGCCAGCAGCGTAGATGCAGGGGGGGGCACCGGGGAGCTGTTTTTT	CASSVDAGGGTGELFF
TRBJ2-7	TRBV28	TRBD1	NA	TGTGCCAGCAGTTTATCCGCATCCGGGACAGGGAGCTACGAGCAGTACTTC	CASSLSASGTGSYEQYF
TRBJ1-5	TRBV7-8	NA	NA	TGTGCCAGCAGCTTAACAGAAACTAGCAATCAGCCCCAGCATTTT	CASSLTETSNQPQHF
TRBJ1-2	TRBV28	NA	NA	TGTGCCAGCAGTCAGGGTCTGAAAGGCTACACCTTC	CASSQGLKGYTF
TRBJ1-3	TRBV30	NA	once	TGTGCCTGGAGTAGAGAGGGACTTGAGGGCCACATATATTTT	CAWSREGLEGHIYF
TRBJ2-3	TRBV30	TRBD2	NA	TGTGCCTGGAGTGTCGGGACTAGCGGGGTTAGCACAGATACGCAGTATTTT	CAWSVGTSGVSTDTQYF
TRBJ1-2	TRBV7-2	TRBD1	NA	TGTGCCAGCAGCTTAGGGACAGGGGCCTATGGCTACACCTTC	CASSLGTGAYGYTF
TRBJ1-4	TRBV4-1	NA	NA	TGCGCCAGCAGCCAACAGGTCACAACTAATGAAAAACTGTTTTTT	CASSQQVTTNEKLFF
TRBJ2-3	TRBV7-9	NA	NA	TGTGCCAGCAGCCCCTCGGAGGGGCCTACGCAGTATTTT	CASSPSEGPTQYF
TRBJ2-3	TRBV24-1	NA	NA	TGTGCCACCAGTGATAAGGAGCTCACAGATACGCAGTATTTT	CATSDKELTDTQYF
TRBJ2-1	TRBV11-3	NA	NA	TGTGCCAGCAGCTTAGGGGGGACTAATGAGCAGTTCTTC	CASSLGGTNEQFF
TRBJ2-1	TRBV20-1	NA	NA	TGCAGTGTAGTGGGCAATGAGCAGTTCTTC	CSVVGNEQFF
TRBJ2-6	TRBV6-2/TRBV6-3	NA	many	TGTGCCAGCAGTTACGAGGGCTCAGGGTCCGCCTCTGGGGCCAACGTCCTGACTTTC	CASSYEGSGSASGANVLTF
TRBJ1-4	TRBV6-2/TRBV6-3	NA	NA	TGTGCCAGCAGTTACGGTCAGATGGAAAAACTGTTTTTT	CASSYGQMEKLFF
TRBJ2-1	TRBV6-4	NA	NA	TGTGCCAGCAGTCAAATTAAGGGGGAAGGAGAGCAGTTCTTC	CASSQIKGEGEQFF
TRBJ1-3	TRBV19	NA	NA	TGTGCCAGTCACTCCGCGGGCCTAAATCCATCTGGAAACACCATATATTTT	CASHSAGLNPSGNTIYF
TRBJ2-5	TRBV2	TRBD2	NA	TGTGCCAGCAGTGTACAACTAGCGGGGGGCCAAGAGACCCAGTACTTC	CASSVQLAGGQETQYF
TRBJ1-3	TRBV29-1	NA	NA	TGCAGCGTTTTAGACGGCCCCACTGGAAACACCATATATTTT	CSVLDGPTGNTIYF
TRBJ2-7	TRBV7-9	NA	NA	TGTGCCAGCAGCTTGGTTGGTAGAGGGGCAGGAGGCGAGCAGTACTTC	CASSLVGRGAGGEQYF
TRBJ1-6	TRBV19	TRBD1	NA	TGTGCCAGTAGTCGACAAGGGACAGGAAATTCACCCCTCCACTTT	CASSRQGTGNSPLHF
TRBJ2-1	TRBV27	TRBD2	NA	TGTGCCAGCAGTTTGGCGACTAGCCCTACGTATAACAATGAGCAGTTCTTC	CASSLATSPTYNNEQFF
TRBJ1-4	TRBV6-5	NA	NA	TGTGCCAGCAGCCCCTGGAGTGTGGAAAGTGAAAAACTGTTTTTT	CASSPWSVESEKLFF
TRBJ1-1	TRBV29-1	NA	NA	TGCAGCGTTGGTTTACCAAACACTGAAGCTTTCTTT	CSVGLPNTEAFF
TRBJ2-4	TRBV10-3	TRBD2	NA	TGTGCCATCAGTGAGCTCTTGGCGGGAGCTGCGGCCAAAAACATTCAGTACTTC	CAISELLAGAAAKNIQYF
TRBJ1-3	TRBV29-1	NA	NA	TGCAGCGTTGATTACAGGGACGAGCCTGGAAACACCATATATTTT	CSVDYRDEPGNTIYF
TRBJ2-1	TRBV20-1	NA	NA	TGCAGTGCTAGAGTGAATGAGCAGTTCTTC	CSARVNEQFF
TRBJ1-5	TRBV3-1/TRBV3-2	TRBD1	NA	TGTGCCAGCAGCCAAGAGTTCAGGGGGCGAGGTCAGCCCCAGCATTTT	CASSQEFRGRGQPQHF
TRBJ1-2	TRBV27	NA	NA	TGTGCCAGCAGTCCCCGACCGACTCTTCTAAATATAAGCGGCTACACCTTC	CASSPRPTLLNISGYTF
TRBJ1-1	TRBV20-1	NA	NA	TGCAGTGCCCCAGACTATCGTGAAGCTTTCTTT	CSAPDYREAFF
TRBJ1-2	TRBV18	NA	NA	TGTGCCAGCTCACCTGGGACACTCGGCTTTAACTATGGCTACACCTTC	CASSPGTLGFNYGYTF
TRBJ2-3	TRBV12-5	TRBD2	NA	TGTGCTAGTGGACTAGCGGGAGCAGATACGCAGTATTTT	CASGLAGADTQYF
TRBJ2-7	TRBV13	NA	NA	TGTGCCAGCAGCTTAAGGTTAGAGAGCTACGAGCAGTACTTC	CASSLRLESYEQYF
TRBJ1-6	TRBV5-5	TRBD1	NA	TGTGCCAGCAGCTTGGTGCAGGGGGCGGATTCACCCCTCCACTTT	CASSLVQGADSPLHF
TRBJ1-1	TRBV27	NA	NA	TGTGCCAGCAGTTTGGGGGGCCTGAACACTGAAGCTTTCTTT	CASSLGGLNTEAFF
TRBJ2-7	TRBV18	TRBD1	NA	TGTGCCAGCTCGCGACAGGGGGCAGAGTGGGAGCAGTACTTC	CASSRQGAEWEQYF
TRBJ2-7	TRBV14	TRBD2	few	TGTGCCAGCAGCCGGCGACTAGCGGGACTCTACTACGAGCAGTACTTC	CASSRRLAGLYYEQYF
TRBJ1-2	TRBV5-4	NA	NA	TGTGCCAGCAGCCCGGGATTTGGGGGGTCCTATGGCTACACCTTC	CASSPGFGGSYGYTF
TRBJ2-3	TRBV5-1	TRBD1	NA	TGCGCCAGCAGCGCCCCCGGGACAGTTCCAGATACGCAGTATTTT	CASSAPGTVPDTQYF
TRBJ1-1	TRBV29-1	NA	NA	TGCAGCGTTCTCCAGGACGGGAACACTGAAGCTTTCTTT	CSVLQDGNTEAFF
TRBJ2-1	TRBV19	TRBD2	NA	TGTGCCAGTAGTATAGCGGGAGGGCTGTCCAGTGAGCAGTTCTTC	CASSIAGGLSSEQFF
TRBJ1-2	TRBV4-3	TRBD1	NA	TGCGCCAGCAGCCAGAGGACAGGGACTAACTATGGCTACACCTTC	CASSQRTGTNYGYTF
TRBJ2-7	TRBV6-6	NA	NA	TGTGCCAGCAGTCAGGGGATCCGATACGAGCAGTACTTC	CASSQGIRYEQYF
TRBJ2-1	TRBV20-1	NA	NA	TGCAGTGCCAGAGGGGTTCGTGAGCAGTTCTTC	CSARGVREQFF
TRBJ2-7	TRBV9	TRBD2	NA	TGTGCCAGCAGCTCCGCTAGCGGATTAACCTACGAGCAGTACTTC	CASSSASGLTYEQYF